This T cell receptor (beta chain) stems from a study of T cells in Graves' hyperthyroidism and ophthalmopathy. Germline CDR1 and CDR2: DFQATT and SNEGSKA (reference sequence). CDR3 length: 15 amino acids. With 4 bases removed from V and 0 bases from J, the gap between germline ends came to 12 bases. Study findings and constraints: In validation, the model predicted ophthalmopathy. These predictions came a median about 6 months before onset.

This clonotype was recorded at least ten times. The antigen is undetermined. Researchers amplified the TCR beta CDR3 regions from RNA transcripts. An initial round of RT-PCR targeting the TCR CDR3 relied on the HTBI primer set. TCRdb recomputed calls from the multiplex PCR reads with MiXCR, one row per CDR3 protein. The sample holds around 340,000 distinct CDR3 sequences, 15% to 20% seen once. The chain recombines TRBV20-1 with TRBJ2-2; a possible D gene is TRBD1 (5 bases). The source of this sequence is a woman in her forties or fifties with Graves' hyperthyroidism. The sequencing sample was made of blood. The CDR3 DNA follows: TGCAGTGCTAAACAGGTCCCCGCGAACACCGGGGAGCTGTTTTTT. It is translated as CSAKQVPANTGELFF.